Given below is one T cell receptor beta chain in context. Its specificity is unknown. The CDR3 is 12 residues long. V was shortened by 4 bases and J by 2 bases, with 8 bases between the two germline ends. CDR1 and CDR2 from the germline V gene are DFQATT and SNEGSKA (reference sequence). Presence of unique molecular identifiers characterized the TCR beta cDNA libraries. Each batch of 1 to 10 million T cells produced roughly 500,000 cDNA molecules. MiXCR, applied by TCRdb to the PCR reads, yields one record per CDR3 protein. The sample lists about 260,000 distinct CDR3 sequences; around 34% were seen once. These data come from a study of post-analysis software for immune sequencing data. On the study more broadly: Relapsing-remitting, secondary progressive and progressive-relapsing multiple sclerosis were all included among the disease courses. Study conclusions and caveats: Strong co-clustering by F measure was seen for same-batch samples. Compared with controls, patients had more of about 5 TRBV segments, including TRBV5-6, TRBV5-1 and TRBV20-1. Compared against controls, patients with multiple sclerosis displayed significantly lower normalized Chao1 diversity.

Source material: blood. The gene calls are TRBV20-1 and TRBJ2-5; D uncertain. The origin of this receptor is a girl aged 10 to 17 with multiple sclerosis. DNA for the CDR3: TGCAGTGCTATGACTGATCAAGAGACCCAGTACTTC. It specifies CSAMTDQETQYF.